This T cell receptor beta chain was obtained from a study of CD8+ T cells in alopecia areata. Study as a whole: Treated patients received oral tofacitinib, 5 to 10 mg twice daily. General observations from the study: Tofacitinib significantly brought down scalp clonality and expanded CD8+ clones among top 100. More clonal than normal scalp was lesional scalp, particularly alopecia totalis/universalis. Amid tofacitinib therapy, many expanded lesional clones stayed present in scalp and blood.

This clone was detected a few times. The antigen is undetermined. Germline CDR1 SGHDN, CDR2 FVKESK. Trimming shortened V by 1 base and J by 8 bases, and 12 bases separated the two germline ends. This CDR3 has 14 amino acids. The authors extracted RNA and reverse transcribed it into cDNA as the sequencing template. This table comes from immunoSEQ multiplex PCR, and its TCRdb copy is limited to in-frame clones, with some not included. The sample holds roughly 70,000 clones, approximately 28% seen once. This sample's treatment: oral pan-JAK inhibitor, 5-10 mg twice daily. The gene calls are TRBV14 and TRBJ2-1; D possibly corresponds to TRBD2 (6 bases). The TCR was taken from a human donor with alopecia areata. The sequencing here drew on CD8+ T cells sorted from blood, taken at week 4, from a patient treated with tofacitinib. In nucleotides, the CDR3 is TGTGCCAGCAGCCAAGCGTCTTGGGGGGATGAGCAGTTCTTC. This codes for CASSQASWGDEQFF.